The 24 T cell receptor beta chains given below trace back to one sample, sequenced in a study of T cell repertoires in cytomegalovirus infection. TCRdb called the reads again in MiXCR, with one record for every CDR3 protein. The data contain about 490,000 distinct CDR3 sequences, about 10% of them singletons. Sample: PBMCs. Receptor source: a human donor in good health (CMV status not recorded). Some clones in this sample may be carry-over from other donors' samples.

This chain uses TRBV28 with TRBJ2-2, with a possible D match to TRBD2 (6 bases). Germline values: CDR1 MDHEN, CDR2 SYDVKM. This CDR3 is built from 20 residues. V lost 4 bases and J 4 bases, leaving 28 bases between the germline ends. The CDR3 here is CASSWAGIGQTLGGTGELFF. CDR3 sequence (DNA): TGTGCCAGCAGTTGGGCAGGGATAGGGCAAACCCTCGGGGGCACCGGGGAGCTGTTTTTT.

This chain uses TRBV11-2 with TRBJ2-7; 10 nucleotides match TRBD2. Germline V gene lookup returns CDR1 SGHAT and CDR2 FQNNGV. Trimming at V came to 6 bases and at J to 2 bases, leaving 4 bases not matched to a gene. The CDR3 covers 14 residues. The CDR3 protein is CASRFLAGAYEQYF. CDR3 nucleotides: TGTGCCAGCAGGTTCCTAGCGGGGGCCTACGAGCAGTACTTC.

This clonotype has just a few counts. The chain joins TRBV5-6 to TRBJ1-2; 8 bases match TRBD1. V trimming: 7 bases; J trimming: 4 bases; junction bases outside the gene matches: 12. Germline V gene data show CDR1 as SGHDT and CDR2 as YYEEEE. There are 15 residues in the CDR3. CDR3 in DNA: TGTGCCAGCCAGGGGACAGGATCTCCTGGCTATGGCTACACCTTC. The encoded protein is CASQGTGSPGYGYTF.

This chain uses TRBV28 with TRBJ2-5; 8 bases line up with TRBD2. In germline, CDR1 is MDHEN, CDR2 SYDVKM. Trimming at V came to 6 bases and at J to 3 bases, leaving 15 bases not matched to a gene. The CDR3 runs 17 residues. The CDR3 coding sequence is TGTGCCAGCAGCCTCCACCCCTCTAGCGGGCGAAAAGAGACCCAGTACTTC. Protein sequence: CASSLHPSSGRKETQYF.

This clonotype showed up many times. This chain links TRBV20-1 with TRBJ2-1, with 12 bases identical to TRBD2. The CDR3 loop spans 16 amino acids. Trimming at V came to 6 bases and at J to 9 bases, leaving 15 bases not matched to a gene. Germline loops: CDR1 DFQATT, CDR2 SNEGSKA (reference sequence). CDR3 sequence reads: CSAPPRTSGIRGEQFF. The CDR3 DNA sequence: TGCAGTGCCCCCCCCCGGACTAGCGGGATCCGTGGTGAGCAGTTCTTC.

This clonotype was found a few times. The CDR3 is CSAAASPYEQYF. The CDR3 coding sequence is TGCAGTGCCGCGGCATCTCCCTACGAGCAGTACTTC. The J gene is TRBJ2-7, the V gene TRBV20-1, with unresolved D. Between the trimmed V and J ends, which lost 6 bases and 2 bases, there was a span of 11 bases. Germline values: CDR1 DFQATT, CDR2 SNEGSKA (reference sequence). This CDR3 comprises 12 residues.

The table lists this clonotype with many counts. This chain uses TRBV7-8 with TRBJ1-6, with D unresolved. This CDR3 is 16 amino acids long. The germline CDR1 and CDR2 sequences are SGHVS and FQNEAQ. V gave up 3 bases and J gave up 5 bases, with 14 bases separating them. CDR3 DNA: TGTGCCAGCAGCTTGGAACGGGGATTAGATAATTCACCCCTCCACTTT. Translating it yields CASSLERGLDNSPLHF.

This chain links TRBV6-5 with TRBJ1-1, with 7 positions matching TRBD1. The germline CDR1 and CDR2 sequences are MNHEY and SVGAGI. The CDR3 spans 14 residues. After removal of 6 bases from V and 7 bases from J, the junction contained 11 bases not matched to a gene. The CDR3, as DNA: TGTGCCAGCAGATCTCGACAGGGATCGGGTGAAGCTTTCTTT. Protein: CASRSRQGSGEAFF.

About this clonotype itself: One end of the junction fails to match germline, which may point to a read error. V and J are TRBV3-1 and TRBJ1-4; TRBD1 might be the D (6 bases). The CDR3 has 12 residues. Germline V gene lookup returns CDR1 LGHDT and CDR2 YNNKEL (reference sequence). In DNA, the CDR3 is TGTGCCAGCAGCCAAGATCCCGGGACATTGCGCTTT. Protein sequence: CASSQDPGTLRF.

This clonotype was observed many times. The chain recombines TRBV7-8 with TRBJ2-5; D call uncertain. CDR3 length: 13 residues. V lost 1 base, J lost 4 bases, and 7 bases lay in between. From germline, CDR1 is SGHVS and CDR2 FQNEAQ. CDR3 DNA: TGTGCCAGCAGCTTAGGCGCTCTAGAGACCCAGTACTTC. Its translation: CASSLGALETQYF.

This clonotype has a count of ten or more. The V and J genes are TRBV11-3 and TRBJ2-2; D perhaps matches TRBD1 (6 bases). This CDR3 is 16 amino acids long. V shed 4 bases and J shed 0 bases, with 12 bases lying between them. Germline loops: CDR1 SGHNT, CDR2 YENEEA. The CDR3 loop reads CASSSDDRTNTGELFF. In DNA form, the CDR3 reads TGTGCCAGCAGCTCTGATGACAGGACGAACACCGGGGAGCTGTTTTTT. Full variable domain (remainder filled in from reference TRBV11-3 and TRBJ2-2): EAGVVQSPRYKIIEKKQPVAFWCNPISGHNTLYWYLQNLGQGPELLIRYENEEAVDDSQLPKDRFSAERLKGVDSTLKIQPAELGDSAVYLCASSSDDRTNTGELFFGEGSRLTVL.

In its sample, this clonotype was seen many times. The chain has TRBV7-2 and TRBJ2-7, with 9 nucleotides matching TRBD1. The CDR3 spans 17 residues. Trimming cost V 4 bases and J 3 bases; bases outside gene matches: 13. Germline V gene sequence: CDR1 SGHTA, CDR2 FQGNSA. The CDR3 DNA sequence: TGTGCCAGCAGCTCAAAATTCCCGGGACAGGGACACTACGAGCAGTACTTC. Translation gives CASSSKFPGQGHYEQYF.

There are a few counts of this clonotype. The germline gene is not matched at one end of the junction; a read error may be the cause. CDR3: CASSQDGGLSGPGF. In DNA, the CDR3 is TGTGCCAGCAGCCAAGACGGGGGCCTTTCAGGGCCGGGCTTC. The rearrangement joins TRBV4-2 to TRBJ1-2; TRBD1 is a possible D gene (6 bases). CDR3 length equals 14 residues. CDR1 is LGHNA and CDR2 is YNFKEQ in the germline V gene.

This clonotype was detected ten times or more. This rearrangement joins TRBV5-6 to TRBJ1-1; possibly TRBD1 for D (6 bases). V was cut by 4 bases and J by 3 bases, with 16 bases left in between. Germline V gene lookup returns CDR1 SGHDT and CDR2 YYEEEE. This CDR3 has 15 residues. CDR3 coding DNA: TGTGCCAGCAGCCCTCAACAGGGTCAGGACACTGAAGCTTTCTTT. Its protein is CASSPQQGQDTEAFF.

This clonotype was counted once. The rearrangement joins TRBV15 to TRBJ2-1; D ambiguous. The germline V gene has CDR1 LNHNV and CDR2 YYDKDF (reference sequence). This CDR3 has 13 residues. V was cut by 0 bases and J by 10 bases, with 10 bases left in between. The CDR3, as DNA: TGTGCCACCAGCAGAGATTTGGCGGAAGAGCAGTTCTTC. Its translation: CATSRDLAEEQFF. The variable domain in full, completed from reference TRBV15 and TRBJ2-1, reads DAMVIQNPRYQVTQFGKPVTLSCSQTLNHNVMYWYQQKSSQAPKLLFHYYDKDFNNEADTPDNFQSRRPNTSFCFLDIRSPGLGDTAMYLCATSRDLAEEQFFGPGTRLTVL.

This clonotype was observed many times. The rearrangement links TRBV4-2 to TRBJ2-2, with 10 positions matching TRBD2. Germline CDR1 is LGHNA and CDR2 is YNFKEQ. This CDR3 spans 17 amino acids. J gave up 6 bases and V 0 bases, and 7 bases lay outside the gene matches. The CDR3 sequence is CASSQDSSGRASGELFF. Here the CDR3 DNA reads TGTGCCAGCAGCCAAGATAGCAGCGGGAGGGCCTCCGGGGAGCTGTTTTTT.

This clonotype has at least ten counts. CDR3 DNA sequence: TGTGCCAGCAGTGTGGGGGCTAAGGCTGAAGCTTTCTTT. This sequence encodes CASSVGAKAEAFF. The chain is built from TRBV6-1 and TRBJ1-1; D possibly corresponds to TRBD1 (6 bases). Trimming removed 4 bases at V and 6 bases at J, with 12 bases between. The CDR3 covers 13 residues. The V gene's germline CDR1 is MNHNS and CDR2 SASEGT.

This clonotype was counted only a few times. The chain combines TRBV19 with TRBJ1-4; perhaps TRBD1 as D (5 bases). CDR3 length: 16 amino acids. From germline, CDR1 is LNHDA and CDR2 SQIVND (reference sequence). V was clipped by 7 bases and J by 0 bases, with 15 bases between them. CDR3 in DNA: TGTGCCAGTACCCGGACACATGGAGCAACTAATGAAAAACTGTTTTTT. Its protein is CASTRTHGATNEKLFF.

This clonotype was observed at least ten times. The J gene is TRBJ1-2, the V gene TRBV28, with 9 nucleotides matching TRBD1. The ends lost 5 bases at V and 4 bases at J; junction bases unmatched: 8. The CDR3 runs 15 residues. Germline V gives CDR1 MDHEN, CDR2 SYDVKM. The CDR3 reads CASSRTGVQGYGYTF. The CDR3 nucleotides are TGTGCCAGCAGTAGGACAGGGGTTCAGGGCTATGGCTACACCTTC.

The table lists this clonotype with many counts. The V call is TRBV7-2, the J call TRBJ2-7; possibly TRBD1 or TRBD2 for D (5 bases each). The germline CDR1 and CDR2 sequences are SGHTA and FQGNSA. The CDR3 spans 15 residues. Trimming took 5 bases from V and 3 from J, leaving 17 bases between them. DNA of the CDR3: TGTGCCAGCAGCCCTTCCTGGGGACCATTCTACGAGCAGTACTTC. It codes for CASSPSWGPFYEQYF.

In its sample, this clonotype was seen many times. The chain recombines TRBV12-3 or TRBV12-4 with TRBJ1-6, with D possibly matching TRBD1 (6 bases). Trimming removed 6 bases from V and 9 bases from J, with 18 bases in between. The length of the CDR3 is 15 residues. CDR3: CASSRGGGFGSPLHF. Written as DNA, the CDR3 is TGTGCCAGCAGCCGCGGGGGCGGTTTCGGTTCACCCCTCCACTTT.

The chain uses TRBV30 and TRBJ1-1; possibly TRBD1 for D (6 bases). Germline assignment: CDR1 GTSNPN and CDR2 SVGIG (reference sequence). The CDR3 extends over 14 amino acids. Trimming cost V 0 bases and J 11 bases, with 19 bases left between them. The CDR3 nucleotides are TGTGCCTGGAGTGTACGTCAGGGGTGGTTGAAGGCTTTCTTT. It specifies CAWSVRQGWLKAFF.

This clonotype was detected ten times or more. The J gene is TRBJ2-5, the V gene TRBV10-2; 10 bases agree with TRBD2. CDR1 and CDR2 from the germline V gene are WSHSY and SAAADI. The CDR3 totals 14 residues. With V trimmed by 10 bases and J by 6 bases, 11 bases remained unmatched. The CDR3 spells CATASGGAAKTQYF. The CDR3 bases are TGCGCCACCGCCAGCGGGGGGGCTGCAAAGACCCAGTACTTC.

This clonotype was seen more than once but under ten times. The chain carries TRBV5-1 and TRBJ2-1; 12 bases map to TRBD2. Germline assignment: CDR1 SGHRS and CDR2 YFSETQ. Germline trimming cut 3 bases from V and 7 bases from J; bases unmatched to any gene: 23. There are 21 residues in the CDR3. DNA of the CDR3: TGCGCCAGCAGCTCCGGGACGGCCAGCTTTTCTGGACTAGCGGGAAGGAATGAGCAGTTCTTC. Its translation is CASSSGTASFSGLAGRNEQFF.